This T cell receptor beta chain originates from a study of blood T cell repertoires in COVID-19. Clones were read by immunoSEQ multiplex PCR, and TCRdb kept only the in-frame ones, dropping some. The sample includes tens of thousands of clones, around 89% seen only once; the top ten take around 6.2%. Sequencing was done on a sample of peripheral blood. The TCR was taken from a human donor in a cohort sampled during active COVID-19.

DNA of the CDR3: TGTGCCAGCAGCCGTTTTGCGACTAGCGGGACATACTACGAGCAGTACTTC. Protein sequence: CASSRFATSGTYYEQYF. This sequence joins TRBV25-1 and TRBJ2-7, with 11 bases fitting TRBD2. Germline trimming cut 6 bases from V and 3 bases from J; bases unmatched to any gene: 13. This CDR3 region has 17 residues. Germline V lookup: CDR1 MGHDK, CDR2 SYGVNS.